Listed here are 18 T cell receptor beta chains from one sample, sequenced in a study of naive and memory T cell subsets. An equimolar mix of two oligonucleotides served as the beta constant-region primer for TRBC1 and TRBC2. Nested alpha and beta constant-region primers with the SP2 primer drove four PCR rounds on ligated cDNA. TCRdb passed the UMI-ligation and nested PCR reads through MiXCR, listing each CDR3 protein once. The data show 80,000 to 95,000 distinct CDR3 sequences, 9% seen once. Sequencing was carried out using naive CD8+ T cells from blood. The receptors were gathered from a human donor in good health.

This clonotype was picked up many times. The chain links TRBV10-2 to TRBJ2-3, with 10 bases that match TRBD2. Losses at the gene ends were 6 bases for V and 2 bases for J; bases not matched to a gene: 8. The CDR3 runs to 16 residues. The germline V gene encodes CDR1 WSHSY and CDR2 SAAADI. The CDR3 sequence is CASRTLAGEYTDTQYF. The CDR3 nucleotides read TGCGCCAGCAGGACCCTAGCGGGAGAGTACACAGATACGCAGTATTTT.

In regard to this clonotype: A clone one base away is much larger, so this may be a read error. The chain carries TRBV29-1 and TRBJ1-3; TRBD1 matches 8 bases. The CDR3 runs 15 residues. Germline CDR1 is SQVTM and CDR2 is ANQGSEA. The CDR3 spells CSVEEDRDLANTTYF. CDR3 DNA: TGCAGCGTTGAAGAGGACAGGGATCTGGCAAACACCACATATTTT.

In this sample, this clonotype turned up a few times. The rearrangement links TRBV7-9 to TRBJ1-5; D is unclear. CDR3 length: 15 residues. Germline loops: CDR1 SEHNR, CDR2 FQNEAQ (reference sequence). V lost 0 bases, J lost 0 bases, and 6 bases lay in between. The CDR3 region has the DNA TGTGCCAGCAGCTTAGCAGGTTCTAGCAATCAGCCCCAGCATTTT. As protein: CASSLAGSSNQPQHF.

This clonotype was counted between two and nine times. The chain joins TRBV25-1 to TRBJ1-1; no reliable D call. CDR1 is MGHDK and CDR2 is SYGVNS in the germline V gene. This CDR3 comprises 12 residues. The V gene lost 6 bases and the J gene lost 0 bases, with 5 bases spanning the gap. The CDR3 loop is CASSAMNTEAFF. As DNA, the CDR3 is TGTGCCAGCAGCGCAATGAACACTGAAGCTTTCTTT.

This clonotype was counted a few times. J is TRBJ2-7 and V is TRBV4-3; TRBD1 aligns across 7 bases. There are 14 residues in the CDR3. The junction had 6 bases not matched to a gene; V was cut back by 5 bases and J by 2 bases. Germline V gene lookup returns CDR1 LGHNA and CDR2 YSLEER. The CDR3 nucleotides are TGCGCCAGCAGCACCGGGACAGAAGCCTACGAGCAGTACTTC. This encodes CASSTGTEAYEQYF.

This clonotype was found many times. The V call is TRBV7-2, the J call TRBJ2-1; 8 nucleotides align to TRBD2. CDR1 is SGHTA and CDR2 is FQGNSA in the germline V gene. CDR3 size: 15 residues. Trimming at V came to 7 bases and at J to 7 bases, leaving 12 bases not matched to a gene. CDR3 nucleotide sequence: TGTGCCAGCACCCTCTGGGCGGGAGGTAGGAATGAGCAGTTCTTC. Protein product: CASTLWAGGRNEQFF. Full variable domain (missing parts from reference TRBV7-2 and TRBJ2-1): GAGVSQSPSNKVTEKGKDVELRCDPISGHTALYWYRQSLGQGLEFLIYFQGNSAPDKSGLPSDRFSAERTGGSVSTLTIQRTQQEDSAVYLCASTLWAGGRNEQFFGPGTRLTVL.

This clonotype showed up just once. Just one base apart from a much larger clone, this may be a read error. The chain recombines TRBV14 with TRBJ2-7, with 9 positions matching TRBD1. CDR1 is SGHDN, CDR2 FVKESK, per germline. This CDR3 has 14 residues. This chain's CDR3 is CASGWTGDSNEQCF. CDR3 DNA: TGTGCCAGCGGGTGGACAGGGGATAGCAACGAGCAGTGCTTC.

This rearrangement joins TRBV28 to TRBJ2-2, with 10 bases that match TRBD1. The CDR3 is 16 amino acids. J gave up 4 bases and V 3 bases, and 5 bases lay outside the gene matches. The germline V gene encodes CDR1 MDHEN and CDR2 SYDVKM. CDR3 nucleotide sequence: TGTGCCAGCAGTTTGGGACAGGGGAGGGTCACCGGGGAGCTGTTTTTT. Its protein product is CASSLGQGRVTGELFF.

J is TRBJ2-7 and V is TRBV30; the match to TRBD2 covers 13 bases. The CDR3 totals 17 residues. Per germline, CDR1 GTSNPN and CDR2 SVGIG (reference sequence). V trimming: 0 bases; J trimming: 0 bases; junction bases outside the gene matches: 5. CDR3 sequence: CAWSVVTSGRASYEQYF. The CDR3 region has the DNA TGTGCCTGGAGTGTAGTTACTAGCGGGAGGGCCTCCTACGAGCAGTACTTC.

This clonotype was detected many times. This sequence joins TRBV6-5 and TRBJ2-1; D remains unclear. Trimming took 0 bases from V and 3 from J, leaving 9 bases between them. This CDR3 is 15 amino acids long. The germline gives CDR1 MNHEY, CDR2 SVGAGI. In nucleotides, the CDR3 is TGTGCCAGCAGTTACTCGAGTCGGCACTACAATGAGCAGTTCTTC. Translated: CASSYSSRHYNEQFF.

CDR3: CSVDIPRTQETQYF. In DNA, the CDR3 is TGCAGCGTTGATATCCCCCGTACTCAAGAGACCCAGTACTTC. The chain links TRBV29-1 to TRBJ2-5; no clear D. V lost 3 bases, J lost 2 bases, and 13 bases lay in between. Germline V gives CDR1 SQVTM, CDR2 ANQGSEA. The CDR3 extends over 14 amino acids.

This clonotype was found a few times. This chain uses TRBV30 with TRBJ2-1, with a possible D match to TRBD1 (6 bases). V was pared by 5 bases and J by 4 bases, with 12 bases between. The CDR3 extends over 13 amino acids. In germline, CDR1 is GTSNPN, CDR2 SVGIG (reference sequence). CDR3: CAWGPGQYNEQFF. The CDR3 DNA follows: TGTGCCTGGGGTCCCGGACAGTACAATGAGCAGTTCTTC.

V and J are TRBV12-3 or TRBV12-4 and TRBJ2-2, with D unresolved. Trimming left V 10 bases short and J 6 bases short, with 18 bases between. The CDR3 length is 14 residues. The CDR3 loop is CAIPSVASAGELFF. The CDR3 DNA follows: TGTGCCATCCCAAGCGTTGCTTCTGCCGGGGAGCTGTTTTTT.

This clonotype appeared many times. J is TRBJ2-7 and V is TRBV7-9; D uncertain. CDR1 and CDR2 (germline): SEHNR, FQNEAQ (reference sequence). The CDR3 runs to 15 residues. Trimming removed 0 bases at V and 0 bases at J, with 9 bases between. In DNA, the CDR3 is TGTGCCAGCAGCTTAGCAAGGGTAGACTCCTACGAGCAGTACTTC. Translation: CASSLARVDSYEQYF. Together with reference TRBV7-9 and TRBJ2-7, the CDR3 gives the full variable domain: DTGVSQNPRHKITKRGQNVTFRCDPISEHNRLYWYRQTLGQGPEFLTYFQNEAQLEKSRLLSDRFSAERPKGSFSTLEIQRTEQGDSAMYLCASSLARVDSYEQYFGPGTRLTVT.

This sequence joins TRBV27 and TRBJ2-7, with TRBD1 matching over 8 bases. Trimming at V came to 5 bases and at J to 7 bases, leaving 13 bases not matched to a gene. The CDR3 covers 15 residues. Germline loops: CDR1 MNHEY, CDR2 SMNVEV (reference sequence). This chain's CDR3 is CASSPGGRGLGEQYF. The CDR3 DNA follows: TGTGCCAGCAGTCCGGGTGGCAGGGGGCTGGGGGAGCAGTACTTC.

This clonotype was recorded a few times. The chain is built from TRBV16 and TRBJ2-7, with TRBD2 as a possible D gene (7 bases). CDR3 length: 13 residues. From germline, CDR1 is KGHSY and CDR2 FQNENV. V dropped 7 bases and J dropped 3 bases, with 13 bases sitting between them. The CDR3 coding sequence is TGTGCCAGCAAATCGGGGGGCTTCTACGAGCAGTACTTC. Its translation: CASKSGGFYEQYF.

A few counts support this clonotype. The chain combines TRBV6-6 with TRBJ2-6; TRBD1 matches at 12 bases. CDR1 is MNHNY and CDR2 is SVGAGI in the germline V gene (reference sequence). CDR3 size: 19 residues. J gave up 2 bases and V 6 bases, and 11 bases lay outside the gene matches. The CDR3: CASSLAGTGGAAGANVLTF. DNA for the CDR3: TGTGCCAGCAGCTTAGCCGGGACAGGGGGCGCGGCTGGGGCCAACGTCCTGACTTTC.

The chain employs TRBV20-1 and TRBJ2-7, with D unclear. There are 16 residues in the CDR3. CDR1 and CDR2 from the germline V gene are DFQATT and SNEGSKA (reference sequence). With 0 bases removed from V and 2 bases from J, the gap between germline ends came to 17 bases. CDR3 amino acids: CSAREMAASSTYEQYF. DNA of the CDR3: TGCAGTGCTAGAGAGATGGCGGCATCCTCGACCTACGAGCAGTACTTC.